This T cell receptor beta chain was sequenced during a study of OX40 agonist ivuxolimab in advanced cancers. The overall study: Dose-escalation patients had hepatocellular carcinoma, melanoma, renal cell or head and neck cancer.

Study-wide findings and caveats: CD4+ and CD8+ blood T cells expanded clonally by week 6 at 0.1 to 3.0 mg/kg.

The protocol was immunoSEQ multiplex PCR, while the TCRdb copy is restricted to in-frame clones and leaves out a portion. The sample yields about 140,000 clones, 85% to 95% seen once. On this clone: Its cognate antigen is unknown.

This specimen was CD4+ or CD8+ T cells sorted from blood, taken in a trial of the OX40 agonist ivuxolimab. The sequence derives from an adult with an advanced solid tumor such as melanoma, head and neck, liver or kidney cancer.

The CDR3 coding sequence is TGTGCCAGCAGTGGGAGCACAGATACGCAGTATTTT. This sequence encodes CASSGSTDTQYF. This chain links TRBV6-1 with TRBJ2-3; D ambiguous. Deletions cut 4 bases from V and 0 bases from J, with 2 bases between. Germline V gene data show CDR1 as MNHNS and CDR2 as SASEGT. This CDR3 comprises 12 residues.